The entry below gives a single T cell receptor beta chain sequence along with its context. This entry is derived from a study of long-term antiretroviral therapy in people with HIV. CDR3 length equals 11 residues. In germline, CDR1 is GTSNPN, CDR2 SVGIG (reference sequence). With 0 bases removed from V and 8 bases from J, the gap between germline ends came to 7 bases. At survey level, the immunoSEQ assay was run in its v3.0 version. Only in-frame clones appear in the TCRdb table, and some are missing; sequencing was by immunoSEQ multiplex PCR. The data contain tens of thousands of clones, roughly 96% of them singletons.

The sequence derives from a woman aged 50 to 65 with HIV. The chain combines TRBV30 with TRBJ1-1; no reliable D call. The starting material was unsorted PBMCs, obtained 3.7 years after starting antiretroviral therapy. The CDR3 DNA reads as TGTGCCTGGAGTGTAGAAAGGGAAGCTTTCTTT. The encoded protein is CAWSVEREAFF.